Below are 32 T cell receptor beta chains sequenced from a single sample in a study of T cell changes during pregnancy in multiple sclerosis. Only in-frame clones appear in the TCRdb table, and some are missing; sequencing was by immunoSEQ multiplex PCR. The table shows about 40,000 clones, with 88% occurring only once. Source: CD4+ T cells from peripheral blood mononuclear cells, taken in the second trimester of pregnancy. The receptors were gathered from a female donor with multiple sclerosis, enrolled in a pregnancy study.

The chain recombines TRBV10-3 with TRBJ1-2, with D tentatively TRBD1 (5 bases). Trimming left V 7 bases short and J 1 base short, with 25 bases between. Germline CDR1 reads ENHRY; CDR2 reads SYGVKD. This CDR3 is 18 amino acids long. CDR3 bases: TGTGCCATCATTAAAAATAGTAAGGGGCCTAGGGTTAACTATGGCTACACCTTC. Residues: CAIIKNSKGPRVNYGYTF.

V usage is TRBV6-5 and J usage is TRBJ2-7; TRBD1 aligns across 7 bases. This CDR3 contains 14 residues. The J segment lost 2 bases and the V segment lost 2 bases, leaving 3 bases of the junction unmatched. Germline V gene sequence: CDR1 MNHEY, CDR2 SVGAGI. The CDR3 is CASSYVTGPYEQYF. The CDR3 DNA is TGTGCCAGCAGTTACGTGACAGGGCCCTACGAGCAGTACTTC.

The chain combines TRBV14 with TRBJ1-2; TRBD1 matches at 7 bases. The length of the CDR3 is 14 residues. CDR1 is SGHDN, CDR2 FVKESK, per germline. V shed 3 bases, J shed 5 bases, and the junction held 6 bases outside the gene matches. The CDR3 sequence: CASSQNRGRYGYTF. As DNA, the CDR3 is TGTGCCAGCAGCCAGAACAGGGGCCGGTATGGCTACACCTTC.

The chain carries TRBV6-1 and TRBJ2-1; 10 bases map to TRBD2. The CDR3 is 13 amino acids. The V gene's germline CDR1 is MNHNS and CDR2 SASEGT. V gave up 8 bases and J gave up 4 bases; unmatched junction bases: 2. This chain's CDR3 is CASGLAVYNEQFF. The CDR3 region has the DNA TGTGCCAGCGGACTAGCGGTGTACAATGAGCAGTTCTTC.

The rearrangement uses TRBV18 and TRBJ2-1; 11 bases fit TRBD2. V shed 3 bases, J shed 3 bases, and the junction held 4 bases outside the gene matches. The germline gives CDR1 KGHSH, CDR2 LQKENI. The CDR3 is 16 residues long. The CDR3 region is CASSPNLAGGYNEQFF. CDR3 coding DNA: TGTGCCAGCTCACCCAATCTAGCGGGAGGCTACAATGAGCAGTTCTTC.

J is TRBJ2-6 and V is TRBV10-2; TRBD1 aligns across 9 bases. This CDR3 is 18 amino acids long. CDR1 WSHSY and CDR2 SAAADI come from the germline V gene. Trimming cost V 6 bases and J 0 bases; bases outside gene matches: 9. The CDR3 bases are TGCGCCAGCAGGATTAAAACAGGGGGCAGCTCTGGGGCCAACGTCCTGACTTTC. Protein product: CASRIKTGGSSGANVLTF.

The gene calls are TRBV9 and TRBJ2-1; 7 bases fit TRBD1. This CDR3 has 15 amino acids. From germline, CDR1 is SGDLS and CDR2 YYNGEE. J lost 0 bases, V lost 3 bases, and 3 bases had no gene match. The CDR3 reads CASSGDRNSYNEQFF. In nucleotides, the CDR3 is TGTGCCAGCAGCGGGGACAGAAACTCCTACAATGAGCAGTTCTTC.

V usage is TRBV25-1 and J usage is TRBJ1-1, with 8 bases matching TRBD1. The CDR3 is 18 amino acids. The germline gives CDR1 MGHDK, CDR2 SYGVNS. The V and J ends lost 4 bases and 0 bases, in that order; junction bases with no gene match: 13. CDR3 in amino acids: CASSADRGPFYMNTEAFF. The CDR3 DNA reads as TGTGCCAGCAGTGCTGACAGGGGACCATTTTACATGAACACTGAAGCTTTCTTT.

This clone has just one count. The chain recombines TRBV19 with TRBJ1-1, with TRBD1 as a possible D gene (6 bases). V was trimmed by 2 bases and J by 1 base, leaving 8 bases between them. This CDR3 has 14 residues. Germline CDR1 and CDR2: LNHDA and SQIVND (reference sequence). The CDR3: CASSIRGANTEAFF. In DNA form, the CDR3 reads TGTGCCAGTAGTATACGGGGGGCGAACACTGAAGCTTTCTTT.

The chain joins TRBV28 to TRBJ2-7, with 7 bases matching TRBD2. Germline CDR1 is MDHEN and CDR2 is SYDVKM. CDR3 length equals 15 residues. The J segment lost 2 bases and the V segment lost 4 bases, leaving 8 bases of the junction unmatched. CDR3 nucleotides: TGTGCCAGCAGTTGGGACTATGGCGGGACCTACGAGCAGTACTTC. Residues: CASSWDYGGTYEQYF.

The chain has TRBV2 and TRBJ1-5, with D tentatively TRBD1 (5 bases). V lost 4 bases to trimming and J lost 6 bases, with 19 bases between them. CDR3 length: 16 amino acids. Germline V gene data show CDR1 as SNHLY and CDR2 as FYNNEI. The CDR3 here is CASSGLDSLGSQPQHF. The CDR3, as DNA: TGTGCCAGCAGTGGGCTTGACAGTTTGGGCAGTCAGCCCCAGCATTTT.

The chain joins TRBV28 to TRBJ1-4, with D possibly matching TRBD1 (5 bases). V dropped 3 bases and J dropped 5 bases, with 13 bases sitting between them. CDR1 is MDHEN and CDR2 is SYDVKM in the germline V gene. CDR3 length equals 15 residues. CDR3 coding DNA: TGTGCCAGCAGTTTTTACTCGGGGGGGAATGAAAAACTGTTTTTT. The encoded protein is CASSFYSGGNEKLFF. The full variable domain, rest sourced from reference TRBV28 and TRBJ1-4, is DVKVTQSSRYLVKRTGEKVFLECVQDMDHENMFWYRQDPGLGLRLIYFSYDVKMKEKGDIPEGYSVSREKKERFSLILESASTNQTSMYLCASSFYSGGNEKLFFGSGTQLSVL.

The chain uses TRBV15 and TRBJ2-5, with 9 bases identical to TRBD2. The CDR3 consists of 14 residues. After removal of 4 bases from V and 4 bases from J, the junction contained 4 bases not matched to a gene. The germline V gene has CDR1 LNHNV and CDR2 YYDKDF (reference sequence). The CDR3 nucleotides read TGTGCCACCAGCACGGGGCGGGAGGGAGAGACCCAGTACTTC. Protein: CATSTGREGETQYF.

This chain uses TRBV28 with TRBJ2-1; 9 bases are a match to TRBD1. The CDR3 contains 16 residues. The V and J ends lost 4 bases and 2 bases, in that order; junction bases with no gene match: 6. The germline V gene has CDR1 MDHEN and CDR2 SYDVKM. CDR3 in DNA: TGTGCCAGCAGTTCCCAGGACAGGGGACCCTACAATGAGCAGTTCTTC. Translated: CASSSQDRGPYNEQFF.

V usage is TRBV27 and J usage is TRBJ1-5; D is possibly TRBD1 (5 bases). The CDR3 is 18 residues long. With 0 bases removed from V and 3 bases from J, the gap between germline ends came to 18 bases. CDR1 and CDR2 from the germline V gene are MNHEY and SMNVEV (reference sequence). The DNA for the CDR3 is TGTGCCAGCAGTTTATCAACTCCCGGGGGGGACCTCAATCAGCCCCAGCATTTT. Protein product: CASSLSTPGGDLNQPQHF.

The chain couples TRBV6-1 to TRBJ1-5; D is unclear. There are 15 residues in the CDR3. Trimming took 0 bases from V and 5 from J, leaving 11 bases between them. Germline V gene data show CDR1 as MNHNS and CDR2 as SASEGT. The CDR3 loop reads CASSEAVVGYQPQHF. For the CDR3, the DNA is TGTGCCAGCAGTGAAGCCGTAGTCGGTTATCAGCCCCAGCATTTT.

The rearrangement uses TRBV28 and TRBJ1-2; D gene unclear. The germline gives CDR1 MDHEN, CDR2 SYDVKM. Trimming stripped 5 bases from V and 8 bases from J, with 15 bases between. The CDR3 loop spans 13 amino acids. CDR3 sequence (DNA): TGTGCCAGCAGTCCCCCTCGGGGTATCGGCTACACCTTC. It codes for CASSPPRGIGYTF.

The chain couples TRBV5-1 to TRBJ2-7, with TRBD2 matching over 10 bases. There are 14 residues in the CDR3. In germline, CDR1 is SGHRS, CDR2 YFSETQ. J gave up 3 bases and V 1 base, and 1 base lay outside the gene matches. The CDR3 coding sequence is TGCGCCAGCAGCTTGACTAGCGGGAACTACGAGCAGTACTTC. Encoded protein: CASSLTSGNYEQYF.

The CDR3 bases are TGTGCCAGCAGCCCCGGGCCTGTAACTAGAGATCAGCCCCAGCATTTT. Protein product: CASSPGPVTRDQPQHF. The V gene is TRBV5-4, the J gene TRBJ1-5, with D unclear. V lost 4 bases, J lost 5 bases, and 19 bases lay in between. This CDR3 contains 16 residues. Germline V CDR1 and CDR2: SGHNT, YYREEE (reference sequence). Variable domain in full (rest from reference TRBV5-4 and TRBJ1-5): ETGVTQSPTHLIKTRGQQVTLRCSSQSGHNTVSWYQQALGQGPQFIFQYYREEENGRGNFPPRFSGLQFPNYSSELNVNALELDDSALYLCASSPGPVTRDQPQHFGDGTRLSIL.

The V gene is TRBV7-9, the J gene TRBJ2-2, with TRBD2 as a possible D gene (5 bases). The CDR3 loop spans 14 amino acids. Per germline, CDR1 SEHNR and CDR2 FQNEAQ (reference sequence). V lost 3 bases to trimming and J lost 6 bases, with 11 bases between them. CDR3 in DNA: TGTGCCAGCAGCTTTCGAGGGATTCCCGGGGAGCTGTTTTTT. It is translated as CASSFRGIPGELFF.

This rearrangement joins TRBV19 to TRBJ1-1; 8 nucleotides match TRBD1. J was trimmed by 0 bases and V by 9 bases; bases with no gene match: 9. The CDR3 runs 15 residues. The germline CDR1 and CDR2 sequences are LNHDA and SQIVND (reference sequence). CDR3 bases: TGTGCCAGCCGCGGGACAGGCCTTATGAACACTGAAGCTTTCTTT. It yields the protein CASRGTGLMNTEAFF.

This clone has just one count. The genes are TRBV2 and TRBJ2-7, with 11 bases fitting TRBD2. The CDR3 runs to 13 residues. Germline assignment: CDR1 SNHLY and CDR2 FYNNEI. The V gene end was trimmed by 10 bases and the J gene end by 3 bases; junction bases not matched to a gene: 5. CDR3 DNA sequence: TGTGCCACCAGACTAGCGGGATTCTACGAGCAGTACTTC. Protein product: CATRLAGFYEQYF.

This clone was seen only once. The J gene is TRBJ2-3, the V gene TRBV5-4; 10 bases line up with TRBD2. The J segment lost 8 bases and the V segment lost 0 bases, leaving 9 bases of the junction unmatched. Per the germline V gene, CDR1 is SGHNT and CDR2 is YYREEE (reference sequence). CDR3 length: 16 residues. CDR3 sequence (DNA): TGTGCCAGCAGCTTGGGTACTAGCGGGATAGGGGTTACGCAGTATTTT. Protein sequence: CASSLGTSGIGVTQYF.

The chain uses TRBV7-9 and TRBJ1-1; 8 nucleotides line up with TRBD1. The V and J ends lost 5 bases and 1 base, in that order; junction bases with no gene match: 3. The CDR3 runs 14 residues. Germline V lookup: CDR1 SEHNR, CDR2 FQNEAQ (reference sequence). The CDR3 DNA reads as TGTGCCAGCAGCCTGACAGGGGAGAACACTGAAGCTTTCTTT. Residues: CASSLTGENTEAFF.

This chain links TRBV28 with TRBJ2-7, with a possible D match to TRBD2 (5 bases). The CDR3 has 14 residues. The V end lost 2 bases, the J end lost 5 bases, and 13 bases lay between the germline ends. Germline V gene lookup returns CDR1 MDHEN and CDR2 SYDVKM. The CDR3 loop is CASSLKGRGHEQYF. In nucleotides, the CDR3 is TGTGCCAGCAGTTTAAAGGGTCGCGGGCACGAGCAGTACTTC. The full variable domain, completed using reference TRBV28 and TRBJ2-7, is DVKVTQSSRYLVKRTGEKVFLECVQDMDHENMFWYRQDPGLGLRLIYFSYDVKMKEKGDIPEGYSVSREKKERFSLILESASTNQTSMYLCASSLKGRGHEQYFGPGTRLTVT.

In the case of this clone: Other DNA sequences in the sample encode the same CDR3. CDR3 bases: TGTGCCAGCTCACCGGACAGGGTAGCCAAAAACATTCAGTACTTC. It codes for CASSPDRVAKNIQYF. The rearrangement uses TRBV18 and TRBJ2-4; 8 nucleotides line up with TRBD1. J gave up 0 bases and V 3 bases, and 1 base lay outside the gene matches. This CDR3 region has 15 residues. Germline CDR1 reads KGHSH; CDR2 reads LQKENI.

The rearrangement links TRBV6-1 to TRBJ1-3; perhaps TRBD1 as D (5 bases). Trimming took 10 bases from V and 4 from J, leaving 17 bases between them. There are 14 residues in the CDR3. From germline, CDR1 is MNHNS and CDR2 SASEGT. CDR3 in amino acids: CANSEGDPGNTIYF. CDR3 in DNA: TGTGCCAACTCCGAAGGGGATCCGGGAAACACCATATATTTT.

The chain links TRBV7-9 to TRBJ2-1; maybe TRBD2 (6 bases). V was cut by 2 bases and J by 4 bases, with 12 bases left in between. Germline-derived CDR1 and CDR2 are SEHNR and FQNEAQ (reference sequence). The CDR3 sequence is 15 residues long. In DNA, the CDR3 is TGTGCCAGCAGCTTATACGGGAGTCAATACAATGAGCAGTTCTTC. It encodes CASSLYGSQYNEQFF. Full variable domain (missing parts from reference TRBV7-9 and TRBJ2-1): DTGVSQNPRHKITKRGQNVTFRCDPISEHNRLYWYRQTLGQGPEFLTYFQNEAQLEKSRLLSDRFSAERPKGSFSTLEIQRTEQGDSAMYLCASSLYGSQYNEQFFGPGTRLTVL.

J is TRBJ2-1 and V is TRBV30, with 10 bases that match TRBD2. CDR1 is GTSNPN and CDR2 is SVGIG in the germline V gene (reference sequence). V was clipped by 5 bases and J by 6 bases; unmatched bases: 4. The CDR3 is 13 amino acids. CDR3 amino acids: CAWEREGPNEQFF. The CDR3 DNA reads TGTGCCTGGGAGCGGGAGGGCCCCAATGAGCAGTTCTTC.

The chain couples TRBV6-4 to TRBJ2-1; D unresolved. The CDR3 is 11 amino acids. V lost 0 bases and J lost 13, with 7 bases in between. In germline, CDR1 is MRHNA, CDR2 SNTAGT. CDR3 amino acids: CASSDSTKQFF. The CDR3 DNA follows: TGTGCCAGCAGTGACTCGACAAAACAGTTCTTC.

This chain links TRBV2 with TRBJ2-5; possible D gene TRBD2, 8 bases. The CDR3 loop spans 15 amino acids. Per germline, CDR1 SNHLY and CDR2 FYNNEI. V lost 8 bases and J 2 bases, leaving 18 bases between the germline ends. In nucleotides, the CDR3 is TGTGCCAGCGCCAGGGACAGCGGGAGACAAGAGACCCAGTACTTC. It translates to CASARDSGRQETQYF.

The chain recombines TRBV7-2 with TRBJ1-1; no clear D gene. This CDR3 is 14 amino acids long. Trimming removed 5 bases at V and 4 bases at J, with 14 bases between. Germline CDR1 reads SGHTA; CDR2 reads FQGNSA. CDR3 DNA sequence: TGTGCCAGCAGCCCGGCGCGGCGTCTCACTGAAGCTTTCTTT. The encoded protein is CASSPARRLTEAFF.